Below, one T cell receptor (beta chain) is given with its context. Under the authors' procedure: Amplified reference gene primers provided the basis for estimating nucleated cell counts. TCRdb's copy holds only in-frame clones and misses some; the assay was immunoSEQ multiplex PCR. V and J calls and clone size are copied from that table; D and trimming were computed from the DNA. The data hold some 490,000 clones, with approximately 85% observed a single time. CDR3 length equals 14 residues. V was cut by 5 bases and J by 2 bases, with 13 bases left in between. Germline values: CDR1 SGHTA, CDR2 FQGNSA. This specimen comes from a study of blood T cell repertoires in COVID-19. As for the study in general: Researchers got acute and convalescent COVID-19 samples from the United States, Italy and Spain. PBMCs, B-cell-depleted T cells, or T cells were the source of the cDNA or gDNA that made up the material.

This chain uses TRBV7-2 with TRBJ2-7, with a tentative D call TRBD2 (6 bases). Sample: peripheral blood. This clonotype was obtained from a human donor in a cohort sampled during active COVID-19. This CDR3 reads CASSPPEGTYEQYF. The DNA of the CDR3 is TGTGCCAGCAGCCCCCCGGAGGGAACCTACGAGCAGTACTTC. Variable domain in full (rest from reference TRBV7-2 and TRBJ2-7): GAGVSQSPSNKVTEKGKDVELRCDPISGHTALYWYRQSLGQGLEFLIYFQGNSAPDKSGLPSDRFSAERTGGSVSTLTIQRTQQEDSAVYLCASSPPEGTYEQYFGPGTRLTVT.